This T cell receptor (beta chain) came from a study of cytomegalovirus exposure and HLA in healthy donors. Across the study: In a previous analysis, some 110 million unique TCR beta sequences were found from 150 million to 200 million T cells. Among the approximately 410 genotyped donors, 70% to 90% were placed in the Caucasian-associated ancestry cluster. Findings and caveats of the study: A later analysis appeared to link common viral pathogens to several of the most significant clusters. Being productive about 90% or about 30% of the time was typical of most TCR beta V segments in an earlier analysis.

The PCR was carried out with 60 Vbeta primers and 13 Jbeta primers. The method was immunoSEQ multiplex PCR; TCRdb's version includes in-frame clones alone and lacks a portion of them. The sample has some 150,000 clones, around nine tenths seen once. The CDR3 runs to 14 residues. V shed 1 base and J shed 0 bases, with 7 bases lying between them. Germline CDR1 SGHRS, CDR2 YFSETQ. Concerning this clone: Its antigen is not identified.

The sequencing input was PBMCs. The receptor's source is a woman aged 25 to 39 in good health and CMV-seronegative. The V and J genes are TRBV5-1 and TRBJ1-1; no firm D call. The CDR3 nucleotides read TGCGCCAGCAGCTTGTGGGCGATGAACACTGAAGCTTTCTTT. It encodes CASSLWAMNTEAFF.